The entry below describes one TCR beta chain. This entry is derived from a study of technical replicates of blood from a handful of donors. Assay: immunoSEQ multiplex PCR; the TCRdb copy retains only in-frame clones and omits some. The table includes 68,000 or so clones, 95% to 98% detected once. This CDR3 comprises 15 residues. J lost 2 bases, V lost 6 bases, and 10 bases had no gene match. CDR1 and CDR2 from the germline V gene are MNHEY and SMNVEV (reference sequence). The source material was T cells isolated from PBMCs. This TCR was recovered from a human donor in good health. The J gene is TRBJ2-7, the V gene TRBV27, with 7 bases fitting TRBD2. This chain's CDR3 is CASRTIGREAYEQYF. The DNA for the CDR3 is TGTGCCAGCAGAACCATTGGGAGGGAAGCCTACGAGCAGTACTTC.